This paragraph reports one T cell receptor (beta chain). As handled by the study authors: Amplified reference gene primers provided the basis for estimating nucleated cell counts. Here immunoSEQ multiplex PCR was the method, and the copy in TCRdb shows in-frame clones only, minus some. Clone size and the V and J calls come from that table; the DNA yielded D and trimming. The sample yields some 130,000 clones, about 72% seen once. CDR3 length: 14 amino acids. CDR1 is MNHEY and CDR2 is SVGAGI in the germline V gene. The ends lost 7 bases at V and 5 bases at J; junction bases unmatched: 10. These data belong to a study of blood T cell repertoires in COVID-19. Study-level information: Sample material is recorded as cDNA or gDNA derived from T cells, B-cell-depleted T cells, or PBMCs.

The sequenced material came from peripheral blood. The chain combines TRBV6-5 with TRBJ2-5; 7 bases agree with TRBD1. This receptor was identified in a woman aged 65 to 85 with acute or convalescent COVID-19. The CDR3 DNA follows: TGTGCCAGCAAGGTCGACAGGGCCATGGAGACCCAGTACTTC. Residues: CASKVDRAMETQYF.